This record concerns one T cell receptor (beta chain) sequence. The antigen is undetermined. Profiling relied on immunoSEQ multiplex PCR, and the TCRdb table lists in-frame clones only, not all of them. This sample has 76,000 or so clones, with 94% found just once. Trimming cost V 8 bases and J 4 bases, with 12 bases left between them. CDR1 and CDR2 from the germline V gene are MNHEY and SMNVEV (reference sequence). There are 12 residues in the CDR3. This entry belongs to a study of cytomegalovirus exposure and HLA in healthy donors. Study results and limitations: The listing of approximately 160 TCR beta chains classed them as cytomegalovirus-associated. Diagnosis of cytomegalovirus status made by the classifier reportedly showed high specificity and sensitivity. Many donors carried some public TCRs, although rarity characterized most TCR sequences. A subsequent analysis found that TCR clusters from the first cohort also tended to co-occur in the 130 or so validation repertoires, with less than 95% of cluster scores above 0.

The sequencing sample was made of PBMCs. The chain recombines TRBV27 with TRBJ2-7, with D tentatively TRBD2 (5 bases). This receptor was taken from a woman under 30 in good health and CMV-seropositive. CDR3 in DNA: TGTGCCAGCGTGACGGGGTATTACGAGCAGTACTTC. Protein: CASVTGYYEQYF.